Listed here are 25 T cell receptor beta chains from one sample, sequenced in a study of blood T cell repertoires in COVID-19. TCRdb's copy holds only in-frame clones and misses some; the assay was immunoSEQ multiplex PCR. The sample holds about 300,000 clones, about 82% seen once. Sequenced sample: peripheral blood. The receptors come from a woman between 50 and 59 years old with acute or convalescent COVID-19.

The V and J genes are TRBV5-1 and TRBJ2-5; maybe TRBD2 (6 bases). The CDR3 is 14 amino acids. Germline V CDR1 and CDR2: SGHRS, YFSETQ. Trimming removed 6 bases at V and 1 base at J, with 13 bases between. The CDR3 protein is CASTAGRSQETQYF. The CDR3 nucleotides read TGCGCCAGCACGGCGGGGCGCAGCCAAGAGACCCAGTACTTC.

The rearrangement joins TRBV25-1 to TRBJ2-7, with 14 bases that match TRBD2. Germline V lookup: CDR1 MGHDK, CDR2 SYGVNS. V lost 1 base, J lost 4 bases, and 9 bases stayed unmatched. This CDR3 spans 18 amino acids. The CDR3 DNA reads TGTGCCAGCAGTGAATTTTTCGACCGGACTAGCGGGAGGTACGAGCAGTACTTC. Its translation is CASSEFFDRTSGRYEQYF.

The table lists this clone with a count of one. The chain carries TRBV2 and TRBJ1-4; D perhaps matches TRBD1 (6 bases). The V and J ends lost 4 bases and 1 base respectively, with 10 bases between them. Germline V gene data show CDR1 as SNHLY and CDR2 as FYNNEI. CDR3 size: 15 residues. The CDR3 bases are TGTGCCAGCAGTGCTACAGGGAGAACTAATGAAAAACTGTTTTTT. Amino acids: CASSATGRTNEKLFF.

The rearrangement links TRBV5-4 to TRBJ1-3; unclear D gene. Trimming pared 0 bases from V and 0 bases from J, leaving 10 bases between. Germline lookup yields CDR1 SGHNT and CDR2 YYREEE (reference sequence). The CDR3 totals 16 residues. CDR3 region: CASSLGPGNSGNTIYF. DNA for the CDR3: TGTGCCAGCAGCTTGGGTCCCGGGAACTCTGGAAACACCATATATTTT.

The chain links TRBV4-1 to TRBJ2-7; possibly TRBD1 for D (6 bases). In germline, CDR1 is MGHRA, CDR2 YSYEKL. Trimming cost V 2 bases and J 0 bases, with 11 bases left between them. This CDR3 contains 15 residues. CDR3 protein: CASSQIRDNSYEQYF. CDR3 nucleotides: TGCGCCAGCAGCCAAATCCGGGACAACTCCTACGAGCAGTACTTC.

This chain joins TRBV7-8 and TRBJ2-2; D ambiguous. Germline V gene sequence: CDR1 SGHVS, CDR2 FQNEAQ. The CDR3 covers 14 residues. V was shortened by 5 bases and J by 0 bases, with 7 bases between the two germline ends. CDR3 DNA: TGTGCCAGCAGCCCACTCGCGAACACCGGGGAGCTGTTTTTT. Translating it yields CASSPLANTGELFF.

The chain has TRBV10-3 and TRBJ1-2; perhaps TRBD1 as D (6 bases). Trimming stripped 6 bases from V and 3 bases from J, with 14 bases between. CDR1 ENHRY and CDR2 SYGVKD come from the germline V gene. CDR3 size: 14 residues. The chain's CDR3 is CAIRQGPADYGYTF. CDR3 bases: TGTGCCATCAGACAGGGCCCAGCAGACTATGGCTACACCTTC.

The chain couples TRBV27 to TRBJ2-7, with D possibly being TRBD1 (6 bases). With 2 bases removed from V and 2 bases from J, the gap between germline ends came to 10 bases. Germline loops: CDR1 MNHEY, CDR2 SMNVEV (reference sequence). The CDR3 totals 14 residues. CDR3: CASSLIGQPYEQYF. The CDR3 DNA is TGTGCCAGCAGTTTAATAGGACAGCCCTACGAGCAGTACTTC.

This rearrangement joins TRBV28 to TRBJ1-3; tentative D call: TRBD1 (5 bases). CDR1 and CDR2 (germline): MDHEN, SYDVKM. V lost 5 bases and J lost 2, with 10 bases in between. CDR3 length: 14 residues. CDR3 protein: CASSDDSPGNTIYF. The CDR3 DNA follows: TGTGCCAGCAGTGACGACAGTCCTGGAAACACCATATATTTT.

The J gene is TRBJ2-3, the V gene TRBV4-2; weak D call: TRBD2 (5 bases). The germline gives CDR1 LGHNA, CDR2 YNFKEQ. V dropped 1 base and J dropped 2 bases, with 10 bases sitting between them. The length of the CDR3 is 15 residues. The CDR3 DNA follows: TGTGCCAGCAGCCAAGGGAGCGGTGTCACAGATACGCAGTATTTT. Amino acid sequence: CASSQGSGVTDTQYF.

The table lists this clone with a count of one. This chain joins TRBV3-1 (or the pseudogene TRBV3-2) and TRBJ1-2; 12 bases map to TRBD1. With V trimmed by 5 bases and J by 5 bases, 6 bases remained unmatched. This CDR3 is built from 15 residues. Germline V gives CDR1 LGHDT, CDR2 YNNKEL (reference sequence). CDR3 loop: CASSLGQGALYGYTF. Here the CDR3 DNA reads TGTGCCAGCAGCTTGGGACAGGGGGCTTTATATGGCTACACCTTC.

This clone was observed once. This chain links TRBV6-5 with TRBJ2-7, with 10 bases matching TRBD2. CDR3 length equals 15 residues. Germline loops: CDR1 MNHEY, CDR2 SVGAGI. V shed 2 bases and J 3 bases; nucleotides not matched to a gene: 4. CDR3 sequence (DNA): TGTGCCAGCAGTTACGATTCTAGCGGGAGCTACGAGCAGTACTTC. It is translated as CASSYDSSGSYEQYF.

The chain employs TRBV28 and TRBJ1-5; weak D call: TRBD1 (5 bases). The V end lost 4 bases, the J end lost 16 bases, and 14 bases lay between the germline ends. CDR3 length equals 11 residues. In germline, CDR1 is MDHEN, CDR2 SYDVKM. CDR3 region: CASSSRQSVHF. The CDR3 DNA sequence: TGTGCCAGCAGTTCCAGACAGTCCGTACATTTT.

The chain employs TRBV7-2 and TRBJ2-3; 11 bases agree with TRBD1. CDR1 is SGHTA and CDR2 is FQGNSA in the germline V gene. The CDR3 is 14 amino acids. The junction had 5 bases not matched to a gene; V was cut back by 7 bases and J by 5 bases. This CDR3 is CASTRDRGGDTQYF. CDR3 coding DNA: TGTGCCAGCACCAGGGACAGGGGGGGAGATACGCAGTATTTT. Variable domain in full (rest from reference TRBV7-2 and TRBJ2-3): GAGVSQSPSNKVTEKGKDVELRCDPISGHTALYWYRQSLGQGLEFLIYFQGNSAPDKSGLPSDRFSAERTGGSVSTLTIQRTQQEDSAVYLCASTRDRGGDTQYFGPGTRLTVL.

The V gene is TRBV27, the J gene TRBJ1-1; D is unresolved. CDR1 is MNHEY, CDR2 SMNVEV, per germline (reference sequence). The V and J ends lost 5 bases and 5 bases respectively, with 27 bases between them. The CDR3 runs to 18 residues. In DNA form, the CDR3 reads TGTGCCAGCAGTCCGTATTATGCCGTTGAGGGTATAAGGACTGAAGCTTTCTTT. Its translation: CASSPYYAVEGIRTEAFF.

V gene TRBV6-6 combines with J gene TRBJ1-6, with a tentative D call TRBD1 (5 bases). The CDR3 totals 15 residues. Germline values: CDR1 MNHNY, CDR2 SVGAGI (reference sequence). The V end lost 0 bases, the J end lost 9 bases, and 12 bases lay between the germline ends. CDR3 region: CASSYSQGSASPLHF. The DNA of the CDR3 is TGTGCCAGCAGTTACTCGCAGGGTTCGGCTTCACCCCTCCACTTT.

V usage is TRBV6-5 and J usage is TRBJ2-1; 9 bases match TRBD2. The CDR3 sequence is 15 residues long. Unmatched junction bases numbered 5, after V lost 7 bases and J lost 1 base. Germline V lookup: CDR1 MNHEY, CDR2 SVGAGI. CDR3 residues: CASNIAGASYNEQFF. The CDR3 nucleotides read TGTGCCAGCAATATAGCGGGAGCGTCCTACAATGAGCAGTTCTTC.

The rearrangement links TRBV27 to TRBJ2-3; 13 nucleotides agree with TRBD2. In germline, CDR1 is MNHEY, CDR2 SMNVEV (reference sequence). J gave up 2 bases and V 3 bases, and 5 bases lay outside the gene matches. This CDR3 spans 17 amino acids. CDR3 bases: TGTGCCAGCAGTTTTAGGGGACTAGCGGGGATCACAGATACGCAGTATTTT. Its translation is CASSFRGLAGITDTQYF.

In this sample, this clone turned up once. The CDR3 reads CAIKTSGMAGETQYF. CDR3 coding DNA: TGTGCCATCAAGACTAGCGGGATGGCTGGGGAGACCCAGTACTTC. The chain employs TRBV7-9 and TRBJ2-5; 11 nucleotides match TRBD2. With V trimmed by 10 bases and J by 5 bases, 12 bases remained unmatched. Germline V gives CDR1 SEHNR, CDR2 FQNEAQ (reference sequence). The CDR3 has 15 residues. Variable domain in full (rest from reference TRBV7-9 and TRBJ2-5): DTGVSQNPRHKITKRGQNVTFRCDPISEHNRLYWYRQTLGQGPEFLTYFQNEAQLEKSRLLSDRFSAERPKGSFSTLEIQRTEQGDSAMYLCAIKTSGMAGETQYFGPGTRLLVL.

This clone has just a few counts. The rearrangement joins TRBV6-5 to TRBJ2-7; possible D gene TRBD2, 6 bases. The CDR3 sequence is 13 residues long. Trimming removed 5 bases at V and 2 bases at J, with 10 bases between. In germline, CDR1 is MNHEY, CDR2 SVGAGI. DNA of the CDR3: TGTGCCAGCAGTCCCGGACTAACCTACGAGCAGTACTTC. This sequence encodes CASSPGLTYEQYF.

The rearrangement uses TRBV18 and TRBJ1-3, with D perhaps matching TRBD1 (6 bases). Trimming removed 2 bases at V and 4 bases at J, with 12 bases between. The CDR3 has 15 amino acids. Germline CDR1 reads KGHSH; CDR2 reads LQKENI. The CDR3 coding sequence is TGTGCCAGCTCACCAAATCAGGGGAGCGGAAACACCATATATTTT. It translates to CASSPNQGSGNTIYF. The variable domain in full, completed from reference TRBV18 and TRBJ1-3, reads NAGVMQNPRHLVRRRGQEARLRCSPMKGHSHVYWYRQLPEEGLKFMVYLQKENIIDESGMPKERFSAEFPKEGPSILRIQQVVRGDSAAYFCASSPNQGSGNTIYFGEGSWLTVV.

The V call is TRBV27, the J call TRBJ2-5, with a tentative D call TRBD2 (6 bases). V was clipped by 3 bases and J by 1 base, with 18 bases between them. Germline V gene data show CDR1 as MNHEY and CDR2 as SMNVEV (reference sequence). This CDR3 has 17 residues. The CDR3 sequence: CASSLARGSGSQETQYF. The CDR3 DNA reads TGTGCCAGCAGTTTGGCGCGAGGTAGCGGCAGCCAAGAGACCCAGTACTTC.

The J gene is TRBJ2-1, the V gene TRBV5-1, with no clear D. The length of the CDR3 is 13 residues. CDR1 and CDR2 (germline): SGHRS, YFSETQ. Trimming left V 3 bases short and J 10 bases short, with 14 bases between. The CDR3 loop is CASSYIAGEEQFF. The CDR3 coding sequence is TGCGCCAGCAGCTATATAGCTGGCGAAGAGCAGTTCTTC.

The chain recombines TRBV24-1 with TRBJ2-1; tentatively, D is TRBD2 (6 bases). The CDR3 runs 15 residues. V was pared by 5 bases and J by 4 bases, with 14 bases between. Germline CDR1 reads KGHDR; CDR2 reads SFDVKD. This chain's CDR3 is CATSGGTLGYNEQFF. In DNA form, the CDR3 reads TGTGCCACCAGTGGGGGGACTTTAGGGTACAATGAGCAGTTCTTC.

The chain links TRBV11-2 to TRBJ2-3; D may be TRBD2 (6 bases). This CDR3 has 17 residues. V was shortened by 5 bases and J by 5 bases, with 23 bases between the two germline ends. CDR1 is SGHAT, CDR2 FQNNGV, per germline. CDR3 in amino acids: CASSKPRELGGEDTQYF. The CDR3 bases are TGTGCCAGCAGCAAACCACGGGAGCTTGGTGGAGAAGATACGCAGTATTTT.